This T cell receptor (beta chain) was sequenced for a study of T cells after yellow fever vaccination. The study made its TCR cDNA through 5'RACE template switching. That step introduced a universal primer site along with UMIs. TCRdb processed the 5' RACE reads anew with MiXCR; each CDR3 protein has one entry. This table has a few hundred thousand distinct CDR3 sequences, around 5.3% appearing once. Study observations and caveats: Peaking on day 5 versus 15, the secondary response was faster but weaker. Only a minor proportion of clonotypes was detected across both CD4 and CD8 compartments. Most primary-vaccination clones reappeared after the booster (approximately 95% CD4, 88% CD8).

V shed 5 bases, J shed 0 bases, and the junction held 3 bases outside the gene matches. Germline V gene lookup returns CDR1 DFQATT and CDR2 SNEGSKA (reference sequence). The CDR3 extends over 15 amino acids. There are many counts of this clonotype. Its antigen is as yet unknown. The source was CD4+ T cells sorted from PBMCs, collected on the day of the yellow fever booster vaccination. The chain is built from TRBV20-1 and TRBJ1-6; the match to TRBD1 covers 8 bases. The TCR sequence derives from a young man who received the YFV17D yellow fever vaccine. The CDR3: CSAGDRGSYNSPLHF. The CDR3 region has the DNA TGCAGTGCTGGTGACAGGGGCTCCTATAATTCACCCCTCCACTTT.